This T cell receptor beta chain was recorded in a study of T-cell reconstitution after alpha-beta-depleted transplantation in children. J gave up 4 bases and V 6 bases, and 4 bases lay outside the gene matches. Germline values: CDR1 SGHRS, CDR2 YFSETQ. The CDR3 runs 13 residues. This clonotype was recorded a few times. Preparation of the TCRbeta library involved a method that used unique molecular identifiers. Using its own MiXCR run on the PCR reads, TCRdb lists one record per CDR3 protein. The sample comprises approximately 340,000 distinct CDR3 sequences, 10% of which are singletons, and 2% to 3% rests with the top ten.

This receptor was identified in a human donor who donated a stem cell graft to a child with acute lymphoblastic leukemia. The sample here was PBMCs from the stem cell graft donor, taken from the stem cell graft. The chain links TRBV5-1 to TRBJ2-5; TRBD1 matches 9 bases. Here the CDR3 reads CASTQGAGETQYF. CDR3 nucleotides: TGCGCCAGCACACAGGGGGCTGGAGAGACCCAGTACTTC.